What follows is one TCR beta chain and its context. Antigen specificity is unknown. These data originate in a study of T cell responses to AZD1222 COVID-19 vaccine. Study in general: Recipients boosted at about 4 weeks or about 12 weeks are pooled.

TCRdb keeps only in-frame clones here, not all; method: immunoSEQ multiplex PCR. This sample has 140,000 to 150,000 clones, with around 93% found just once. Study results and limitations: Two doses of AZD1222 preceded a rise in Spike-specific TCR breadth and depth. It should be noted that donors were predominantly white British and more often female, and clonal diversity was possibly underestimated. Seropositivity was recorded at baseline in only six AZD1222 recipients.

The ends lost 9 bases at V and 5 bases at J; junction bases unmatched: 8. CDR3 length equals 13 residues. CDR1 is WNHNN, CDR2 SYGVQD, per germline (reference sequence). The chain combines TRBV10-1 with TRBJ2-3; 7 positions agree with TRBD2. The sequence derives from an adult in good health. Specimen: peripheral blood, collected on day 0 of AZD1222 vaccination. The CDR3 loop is CASSGGLGDTQYF. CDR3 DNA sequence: TGCGCCAGTTCGGGGGGATTGGGAGATACGCAGTATTTT.